The T cell receptor beta chain described here comes from a study of T-cell memory formation after mild COVID-19. Study-wide results and limits: Among CD4+ contracting clones, most were CM and EM, and CD8+ ones EMRA.

This clonotype came up many times. The antigen is unknown. The V end lost 2 bases, the J end lost 3 bases, and 11 bases lay between the germline ends. CDR1 is SGHRS, CDR2 YFSETQ, per germline. CDR3 length: 15 amino acids. MiXCR, run by TCRdb on the 5' RACE reads, gives a single entry per CDR3 protein. The table shows tens of thousands of distinct CDR3 sequences, with roughly 13% occurring only once. The source is a young man who had mild COVID-19 (a few samples of this study predate the infection). Cell type and time point are not known. V is TRBV5-1 and J is TRBJ1-4; perhaps TRBD1 as D (6 bases). Sequences were obtained from PBMCs or a T cell subset sorted from them (not recorded which). CDR3 nucleotide sequence: TGCGCCAGCAGCTTTTTACAGGGAGCTAATGAAAAACTGTTTTTT. Translating it yields CASSFLQGANEKLFF.